This TCR beta chain derives from a study of blood T cell repertoires in COVID-19. Data came from immunoSEQ multiplex PCR; TCRdb stores just in-frame clones and leaves some out. In the table there are approximately 46,000 clones, 85% to 90% of which are singletons. The ends lost 5 bases at V and 2 bases at J; junction bases unmatched: 6. The germline V gene encodes CDR1 SEHNR and CDR2 FQNEAQ (reference sequence). This CDR3 spans 15 amino acids. The sequenced sample consisted of peripheral blood. The TCR originated in a man in his sixties with acute or convalescent COVID-19. The chain combines TRBV7-9 with TRBJ2-7; 10 nucleotides line up with TRBD1. The CDR3 nucleotides read TGTGCCAGCAGCCTTACCGGGACAGGGGCCTACGAGCAGTACTTC. This encodes CASSLTGTGAYEQYF.